This is a list of T cell receptor beta chains from one sample in a study of cytomegalovirus exposure and HLA in healthy donors. This table comes from immunoSEQ multiplex PCR, and its TCRdb copy is limited to in-frame clones, with some not included. Among 200,000 to 250,000 clones listed, about 80% were seen once. The sequenced sample was PBMCs. The source of these receptors is a woman in her forties in good health and CMV-seronegative. The conserved cysteine and the conserved F or W are not part of the CDR3 here. D genes are given only for firm matches.

D	J	V	CDR3
.	TRBJ1-4	TRBV19	ASREGLVEKLF
TRBD1	TRBJ1-6	TRBV4-2	ASSQDPGQGSSPLH
.	TRBJ1-2	TRBV10-3	AISEGRDYGYT
.	TRBJ2-7	TRBV30	AWSVTREGEQY
.	TRBJ2-7	TRBV7-9	ASSLTGVEQY
.	TRBJ1-1	TRBV30	AWRTDGGNTEAF
TRBD2	TRBJ2-1	TRBV4-2	ASSQEGRGGPYNEQF
.	TRBJ1-5	TRBV7-2	ASSLREGHQPQH
.	TRBJ1-5	TRBV23-1	ASSPGGVQPQH
.	TRBJ2-5	TRBV5-4	ASSSVQETQY